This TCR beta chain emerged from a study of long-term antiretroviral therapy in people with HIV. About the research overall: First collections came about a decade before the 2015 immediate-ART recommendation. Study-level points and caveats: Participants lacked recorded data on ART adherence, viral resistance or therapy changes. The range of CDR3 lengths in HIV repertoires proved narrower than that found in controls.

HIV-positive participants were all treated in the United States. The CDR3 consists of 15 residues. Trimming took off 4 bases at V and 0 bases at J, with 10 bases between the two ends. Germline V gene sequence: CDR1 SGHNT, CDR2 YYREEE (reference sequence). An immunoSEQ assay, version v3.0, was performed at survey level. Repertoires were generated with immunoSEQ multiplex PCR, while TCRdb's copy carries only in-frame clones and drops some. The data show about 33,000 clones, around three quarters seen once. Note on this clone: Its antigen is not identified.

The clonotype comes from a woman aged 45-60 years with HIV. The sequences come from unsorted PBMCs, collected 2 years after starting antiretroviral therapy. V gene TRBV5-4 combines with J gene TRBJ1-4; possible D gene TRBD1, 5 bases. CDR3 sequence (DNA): TGTGCCAGCAGCCACGACAGATCAACTAATGAAAAACTGTTTTTT. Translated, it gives CASSHDRSTNEKLFF.